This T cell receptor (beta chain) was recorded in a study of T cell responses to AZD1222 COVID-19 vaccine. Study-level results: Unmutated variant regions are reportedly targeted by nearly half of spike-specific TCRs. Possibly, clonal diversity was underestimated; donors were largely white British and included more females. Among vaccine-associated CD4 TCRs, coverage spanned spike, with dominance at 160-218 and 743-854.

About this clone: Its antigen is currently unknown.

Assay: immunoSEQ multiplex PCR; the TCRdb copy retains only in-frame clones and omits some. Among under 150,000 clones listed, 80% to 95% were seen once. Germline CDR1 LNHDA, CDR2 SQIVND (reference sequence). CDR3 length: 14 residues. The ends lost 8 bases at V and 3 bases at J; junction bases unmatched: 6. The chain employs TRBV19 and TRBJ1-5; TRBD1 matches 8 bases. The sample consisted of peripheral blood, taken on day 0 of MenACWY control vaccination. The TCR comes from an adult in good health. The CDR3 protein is CASQDRGFNQPQHF. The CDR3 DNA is TGTGCCAGTCAAGACAGGGGTTTCAATCAGCCCCAGCATTTT. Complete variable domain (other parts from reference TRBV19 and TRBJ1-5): DGGITQSPKYLFRKEGQNVTLSCEQNLNHDAMYWYRQDPGQGLRLIYYSQIVNDFQKGDIAEGYSVSREKKESFPLTVTSAQKNPTAFYLCASQDRGFNQPQHFGDGTRLSIL.